This TCR beta chain was captured in a study of chronic HIV infection and antiretroviral therapy. Each CDR3 protein is one row after TCRdb ran MiXCR on the 5' RACE reads. The sample holds 40,000 to 50,000 distinct CDR3 sequences, 19% seen once. The source material was peripheral blood. This sequence originates from an adult who had HIV and had not received antiretroviral therapy, or was an uninfected healthy control (not recorded which).

CDR3 amino acids: CASGATSGSDEQFF. CDR3 DNA: TGTGCCAGCGGCGCCACTAGCGGGAGTGATGAGCAGTTCTTC. The chain couples TRBV11-2 to TRBJ2-1; 11 nucleotides agree with TRBD2. J was trimmed by 8 bases and V by 8 bases; bases with no gene match: 8. The CDR3 is 14 residues long. Germline V gives CDR1 SGHAT, CDR2 FQNNGV.